This note documents a single TCR beta chain sequence. Its binding antigen is unknown. The record has no base qualities; no much larger clone is one base away. The CDR3 goes from the cysteine to the phenylalanine over 12 residues. Just CDR3 DNA is preserved here, 36 bases in frame from base 1. V is clipped by 5 bases and J by 8 bases, and the sequence between their germline boundaries is 13 bases long. As encoded in the germline V gene, CDR1 is SQVTM while CDR2 is ANQGSEA. Libraries came from 5' RACE. This sample was sequenced with an Illumina HiSeq 2500. The second PCR ran for about 7 to 11 cycles and used a J-beta primer mix along with a sample-barcoded 5' primer. A template-switch 5' adaptor carrying 12 random nucleotides introduced a unique molecular identifier onto each TCR beta cDNA molecule. Each sample yielded at least 3 million CDR3-containing paired-end reads. First-strand cDNA synthesis was performed from all RNA using the Mint cDNA synthesis kit, with priming by a TRBC-specific oligonucleotide. After uracil-DNA glycosylase treatment, a first 18-cycle PCR used universal primers M1SS and BC2_uni_R on all cDNA. The original methods were these. For normalization, 1 million high-quality reads, each with a distinct molecular identifier, were randomly selected from each sample. Reads with shared molecular identifiers were discarded instead of being binned into consensus sequences. MiTCR, with a Q25 quality threshold and the strictest error-elimination algorithm, was used for CDR3 identification, clonotype clustering and error correction. Lower-bound total TCR beta diversity was estimated with a nonparametric unseen species model using Euler transformation. TCRdb reworked the public reads: Q25 trimming with fastp, MiXCR clone assembly, productive beta chains retained. Every distinct CDR3 protein forms one entry, paired with its most common genes and DNA. It is TCRdb's table, rather than the study itself, that gives the V and J calls and clone size. The sample table records 1 million or so distinct CDR3 sequences; around 25% of these occur just once. In total, the top ten clones hold around 0.7% of the sample.

This sample is drawn from a study of blood T cells in healthy people across ages (dated by TCRdb to about 2015). Background on the whole study: Template switching captured roughly one uniquely barcoded TCR beta cDNA molecule per two T cells in model experiments. Two additional independent replicas of 1 million unique cDNA reads from the same blood draw were analyzed for two donors (one aged 18 to 30 and one aged 80 or older). The donors were divided into four age groups: young (average approximately 17 years), middle-aged (under 40), aged (about 56) and long-lived (roughly 86). To track age-related changes in TCR beta repertoire diversity, the study relied on deep sequencing normalized with unique cDNA molecular identifiers.

The donors were roughly 39 Caucasian individuals from Russia, aged 6 to 90 years, who were systemically healthy. Around 10 milliliters of peripheral blood were drawn from each donor into EDTA-treated Vacutainer tubes. Ficoll-Paque density-gradient centrifugation was used to isolate PBMCs, with at least 6.5 million obtained per sample. Trizol reagent was used to extract total RNA from PBMCs, with at least 5 micrograms per sample. Naive CD45RAhigh/CD27high T cell percentages were measured by flow cytometry on a PBMC aliquot from every donor. What the work shows at the level of the full study, not this receptor alone: Estimates of total diversity from one million sequenced T cells were regarded as lower bounds and underestimates. Because profiling used bulk unsorted PBMCs, naive and antigen-experienced compartments could not be compared conclusively. Because donor CMV infection status was unknown, age-related changes in expanded clonotypes were potentially confounded. Observed TCR beta diversity per million T cells fell roughly linearly with age, and a significant reduction was already apparent by age about 38. A strong correlation was found between observed TCR beta diversity and the percentage of naive T cells measured by flow cytometry. Compared with the aged group, the long-lived group had more naive CD4+ T cells, fewer expanded clones and increased TCR diversity, a pattern suggesting age selection.

This sample also belongs to another study, concerning T cells of mothers and their children. The second paper further reports: Nine systemically healthy Caucasian individuals, comprising three mothers and their six children, were included as donors. cDNA synthesis consumed the entire amount of extracted RNA, loaded at 1.5 ug RNA in each 15 ul reaction. Sample barcodes and 2-4 random nucleotides were added via the M1S primer in the second PCR. More than 8.5 million TCR beta CDR3 reads were obtained from each mother, and about 3 million reads were obtained from each child. Thymic selection shapes the output of TCR recombination in a similar way in related and unrelated pairs, and inherited differences have a minor effect. Normalized repertoire overlap in related mother-child pairs was always slightly higher than in unrelated mother-child pairs, but the difference was never significant. Persistent microchimeric T cell clones were not detected, at a sensitivity of around 99 clones per million clonotypes. To look for features that set related mother-child pairs apart from unrelated individuals, the researchers ran deep NGS to compare the TCR beta repertoires of mothers and children. On average, the children were about 10 +/- 4 years old, while the mothers were around 42 +/- 4 years old. Libraries were sequenced on Illumina HiSeq 2000 with 100+100 nt paired-end reads after adapter ligation with NEBNext reagents. To prevent cross-contamination, the mother and child libraries were prepared a month apart and were sequenced in separate runs. Between roughly 500,000 and 2,000,000 distinct TCR beta clonotypes were identified per donor. Naive TCR beta clonotypes were estimated from low-frequency clonotypes matched to each donor's FACS-determined naive share, without sorting.

The sequencing sample was made of blood. The sequence came from a girl under 10 years old in good health. The rearrangement joined TRBV29-1 to TRBJ2-1; D gene: possibly TRBD1, on 5 matching bases. The DNA reads as follows: TGCAGCGTTCAGGGAAGTACGGATGAGCAGTTCTTC. Its protein reads: CSVQGSTDEQFF.